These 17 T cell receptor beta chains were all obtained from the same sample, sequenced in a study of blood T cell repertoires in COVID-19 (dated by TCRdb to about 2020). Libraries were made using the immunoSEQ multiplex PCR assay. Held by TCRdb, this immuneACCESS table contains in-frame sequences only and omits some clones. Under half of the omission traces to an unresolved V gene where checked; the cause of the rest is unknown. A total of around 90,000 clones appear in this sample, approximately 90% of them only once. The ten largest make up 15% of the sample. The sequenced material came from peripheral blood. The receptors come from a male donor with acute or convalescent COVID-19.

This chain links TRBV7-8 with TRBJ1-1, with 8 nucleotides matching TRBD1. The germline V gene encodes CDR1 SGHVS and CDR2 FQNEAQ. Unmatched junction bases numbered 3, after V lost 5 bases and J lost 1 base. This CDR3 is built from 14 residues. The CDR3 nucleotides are TGTGCCAGCAGCAAAGGACAGGGGAACACTGAAGCTTTCTTT. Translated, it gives CASSKGQGNTEAFF.

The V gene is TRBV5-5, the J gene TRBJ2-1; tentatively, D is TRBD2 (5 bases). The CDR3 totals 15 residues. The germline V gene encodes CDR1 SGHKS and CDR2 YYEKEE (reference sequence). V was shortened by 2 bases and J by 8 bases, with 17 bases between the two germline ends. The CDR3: CASSFNGLLEDEQFF. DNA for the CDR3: TGTGCCAGCAGCTTTAACGGGCTCCTGGAGGATGAGCAGTTCTTC.

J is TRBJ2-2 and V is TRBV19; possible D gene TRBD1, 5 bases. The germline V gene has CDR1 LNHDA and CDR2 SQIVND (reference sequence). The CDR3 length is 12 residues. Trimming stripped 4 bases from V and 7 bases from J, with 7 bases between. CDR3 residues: CASSSRVGELFF. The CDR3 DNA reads TGTGCCAGTAGTAGCAGGGTCGGGGAGCTGTTTTTT.

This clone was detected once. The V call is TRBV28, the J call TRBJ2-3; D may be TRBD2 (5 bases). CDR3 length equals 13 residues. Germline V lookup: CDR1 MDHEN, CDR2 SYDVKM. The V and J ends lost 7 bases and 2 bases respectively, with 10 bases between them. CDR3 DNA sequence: TGTGCCAGCATAGCGAGGGACACAGATACGCAGTATTTT. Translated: CASIARDTDTQYF.

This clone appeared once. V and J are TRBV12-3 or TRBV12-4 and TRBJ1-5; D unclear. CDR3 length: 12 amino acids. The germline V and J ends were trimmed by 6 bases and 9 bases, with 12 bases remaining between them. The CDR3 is CASSPDIGPQHF. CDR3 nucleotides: TGTGCCAGCAGCCCCGACATCGGGCCCCAGCATTTT.

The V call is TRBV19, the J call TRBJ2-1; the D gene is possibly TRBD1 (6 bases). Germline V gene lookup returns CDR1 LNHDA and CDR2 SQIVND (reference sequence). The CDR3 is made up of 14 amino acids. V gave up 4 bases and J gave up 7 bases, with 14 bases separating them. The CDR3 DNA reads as TGTGCCAGTAGTAGAACCCTGGACAGTAATGAGCAGTTCTTC. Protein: CASSRTLDSNEQFF.

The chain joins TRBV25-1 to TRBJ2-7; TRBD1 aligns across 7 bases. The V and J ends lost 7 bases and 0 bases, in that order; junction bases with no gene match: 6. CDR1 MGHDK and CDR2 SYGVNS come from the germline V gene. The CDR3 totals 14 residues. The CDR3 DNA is TGTGCCAGCATCCGAGACAGGGCCTCCTACGAGCAGTACTTC. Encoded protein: CASIRDRASYEQYF.

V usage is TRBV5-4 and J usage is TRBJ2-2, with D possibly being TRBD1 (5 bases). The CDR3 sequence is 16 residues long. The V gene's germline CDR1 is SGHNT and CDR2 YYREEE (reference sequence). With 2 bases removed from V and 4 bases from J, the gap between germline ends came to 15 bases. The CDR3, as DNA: TGTGCCAGCAGCTTTGGGTCTGGGGCGTCCACCGGGGAGCTGTTTTTT. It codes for CASSFGSGASTGELFF.

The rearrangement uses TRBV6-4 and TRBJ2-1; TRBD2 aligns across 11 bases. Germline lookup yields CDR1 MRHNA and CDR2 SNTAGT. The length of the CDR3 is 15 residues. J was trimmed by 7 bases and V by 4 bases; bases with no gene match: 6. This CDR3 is CASSVSSGGFNEQFF. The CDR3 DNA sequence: TGTGCCAGCAGTGTCTCTAGCGGGGGGTTTAATGAGCAGTTCTTC.

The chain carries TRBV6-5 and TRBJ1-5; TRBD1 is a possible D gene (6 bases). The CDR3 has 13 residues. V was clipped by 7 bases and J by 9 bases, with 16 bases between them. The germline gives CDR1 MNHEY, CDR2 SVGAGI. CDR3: CASTIQGLGPQHF. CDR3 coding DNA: TGTGCCAGCACCATACAGGGCCTAGGGCCCCAGCATTTT.

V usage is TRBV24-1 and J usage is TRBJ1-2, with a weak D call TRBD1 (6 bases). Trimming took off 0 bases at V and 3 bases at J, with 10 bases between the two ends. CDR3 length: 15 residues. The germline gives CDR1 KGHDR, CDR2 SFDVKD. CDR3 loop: CATSDLSGVDYGYTF. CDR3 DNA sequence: TGTGCCACCAGTGATTTGTCAGGGGTGGACTATGGCTACACCTTC.

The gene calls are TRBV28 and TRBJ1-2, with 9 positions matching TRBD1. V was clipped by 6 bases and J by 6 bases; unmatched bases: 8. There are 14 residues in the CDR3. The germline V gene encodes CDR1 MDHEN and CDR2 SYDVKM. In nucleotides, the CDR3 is TGTGCCAGCAGGGATACGGGACAGGGAAATGGCTACACCTTC. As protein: CASRDTGQGNGYTF.

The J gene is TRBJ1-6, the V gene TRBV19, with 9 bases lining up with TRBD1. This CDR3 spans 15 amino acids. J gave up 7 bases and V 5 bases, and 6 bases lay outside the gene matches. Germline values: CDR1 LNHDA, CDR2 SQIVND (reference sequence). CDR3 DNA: TGTGCCAGTAGTTCGGGACAGGGATTGAATTCACCCCTCCACTTT. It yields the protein CASSSGQGLNSPLHF.

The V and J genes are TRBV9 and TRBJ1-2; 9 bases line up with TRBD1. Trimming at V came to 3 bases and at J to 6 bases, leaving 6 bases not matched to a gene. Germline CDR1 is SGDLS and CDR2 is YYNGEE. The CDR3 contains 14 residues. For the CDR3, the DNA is TGTGCCAGCAGCGAGAGGGGGACAGGGCATGGCTACACCTTC. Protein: CASSERGTGHGYTF.

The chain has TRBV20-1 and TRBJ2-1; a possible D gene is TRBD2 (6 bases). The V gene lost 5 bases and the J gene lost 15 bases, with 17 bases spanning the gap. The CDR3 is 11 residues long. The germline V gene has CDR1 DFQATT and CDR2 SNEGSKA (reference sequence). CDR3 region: CSAGDRDFRFF. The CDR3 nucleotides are TGCAGTGCTGGGGACCGGGACTTCAGGTTCTTC.

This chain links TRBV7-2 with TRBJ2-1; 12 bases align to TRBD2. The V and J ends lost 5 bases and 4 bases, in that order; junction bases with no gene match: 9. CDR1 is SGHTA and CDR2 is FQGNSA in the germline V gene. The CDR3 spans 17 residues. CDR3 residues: CASSMTGLAGKYNEQFF. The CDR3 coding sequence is TGTGCCAGCAGCATGACTGGACTAGCGGGGAAGTACAATGAGCAGTTCTTC.

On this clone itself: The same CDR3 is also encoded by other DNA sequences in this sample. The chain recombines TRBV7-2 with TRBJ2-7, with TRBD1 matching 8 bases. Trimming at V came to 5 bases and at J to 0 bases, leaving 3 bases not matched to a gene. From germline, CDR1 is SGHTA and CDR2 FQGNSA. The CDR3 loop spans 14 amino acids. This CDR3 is CASSLQGDSYEQYF. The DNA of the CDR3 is TGTGCCAGCAGCCTACAGGGGGACTCCTACGAGCAGTACTTC.